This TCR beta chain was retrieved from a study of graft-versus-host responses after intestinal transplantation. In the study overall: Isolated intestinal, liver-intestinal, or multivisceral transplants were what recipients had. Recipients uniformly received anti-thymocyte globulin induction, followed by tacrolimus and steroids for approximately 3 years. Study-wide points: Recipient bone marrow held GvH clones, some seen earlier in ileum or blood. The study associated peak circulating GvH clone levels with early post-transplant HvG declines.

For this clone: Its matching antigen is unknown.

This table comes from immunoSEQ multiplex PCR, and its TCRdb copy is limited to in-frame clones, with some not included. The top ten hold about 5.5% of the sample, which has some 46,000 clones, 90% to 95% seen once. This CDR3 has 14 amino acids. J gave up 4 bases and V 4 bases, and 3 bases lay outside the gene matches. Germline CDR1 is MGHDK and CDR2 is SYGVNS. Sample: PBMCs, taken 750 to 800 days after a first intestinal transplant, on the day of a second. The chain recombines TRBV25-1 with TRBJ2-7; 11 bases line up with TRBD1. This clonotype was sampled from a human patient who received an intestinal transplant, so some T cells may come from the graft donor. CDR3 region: CASSGTGGKYEQYF. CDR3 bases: TGTGCCAGCAGTGGGACAGGGGGCAAGTACGAGCAGTACTTC.